This T cell receptor beta chain came from a study of blood T cells in healthy people across ages. A J-beta primer mix and a sample-barcoded 5' primer were used in a second PCR of about 7 to 12 cycles. CDR3-containing paired-end reads numbering at least 2.5 million came from each sample. Each CDR3 protein is one row after TCRdb ran MiXCR on the 5' RACE reads. The data show 700,000 to 850,000 distinct CDR3 sequences, with approximately 35% seen just once and 10% to 15% held by the top ten. Russia was home to the donors, healthy Caucasian individuals aged about 6 to 90. V gave up 8 bases and J gave up 3 bases; unmatched junction bases: 8. In germline, CDR1 is WSHSY, CDR2 SAAADI. The CDR3 loop spans 15 amino acids.

V and J are TRBV10-2 and TRBJ1-5, with 9 bases matching TRBD1. The sequencing input was blood. The sequence was collected from a man between 18 and 35 years old in good health. The CDR3 is CASSGGTGINQPQHF. CDR3 DNA: TGCGCCAGCTCGGGGGGGACAGGGATCAATCAGCCCCAGCATTTT.